This T cell receptor beta chain was identified in a study of cytomegalovirus exposure and HLA in healthy donors. CDR3 size: 18 residues. Trimming left V 6 bases short and J 0 bases short, with 18 bases between. Germline CDR1 reads SGHVS; CDR2 reads FQNEAQ. About this clone: Its specificity is unknown.

Study-level results: That first-cohort TCR clusters tended to co-occur in the 120 or so validation repertoires was found in a later analysis. The study put 150 to 200 TCR beta chains on its list as cytomegalovirus-associated. In vitro, three CMV-associated chains proved specific for CMV antigens.

TCRdb keeps only in-frame clones here, not all; method: immunoSEQ multiplex PCR. The repertoire has 300,000 or so clones, 88% of them found once; the top ten carry over 0.9%. Sequenced sample: PBMCs. The sequence came from a man younger than 45 in good health and CMV-seronegative. The J gene is TRBJ2-6, the V gene TRBV7-8; D might be TRBD2 (6 bases). CDR3 amino acids: CASRSEGRMSSGANVLTF. CDR3 bases: TGTGCCAGCAGATCGGAGGGACGGATGAGCTCTGGGGCCAACGTCCTGACTTTC.